This entry lists 18 T cell receptor beta chains sequenced from one sample in a study of blood T cell repertoires in COVID-19 (TCRdb year 2020). The library was obtained by the immunoSEQ multiplex PCR assay. TCRdb took this table from immuneACCESS and kept in-frame rearrangements with V and J called. Such tables lack part of the clones; where checked against another copy, unresolved V genes explain under half of the gap, and the rest is unexplained. The sample table shows 100,000 to 150,000 clones, and 85% are seen once. The ten largest clones capture 3.5% to 4.5% of the sample. Sample: peripheral blood. Source of these receptors: a man between 60 and 70 years old with acute or convalescent COVID-19.

This clone occurred once. At one of its ends the junction is not consistent with the germline gene, which may arise from a read error. CDR3 loop: CASSPQGFSHEQYF. CDR3 in DNA: TGTGCCAGCAGTCCTCAGGGATTCTCCCACGAGCAGTACTTC. The V gene is TRBV6-5, the J gene TRBJ2-7, with D possibly TRBD1 on 5 matching bases. The CDR3 sequence is 14 residues long. Looked up from germline, CDR1 is MNHEY and CDR2 is SVGAGI.

V usage is TRBV29-1 and J usage is TRBJ1-5; 8 nucleotides align to TRBD1. The ends lost 4 bases at V and 4 bases at J; junction bases unmatched: 6. The CDR3 is 14 amino acids. Germline loops: CDR1 SQVTM, CDR2 ANQGSEA. As DNA, the CDR3 is TGCAGCGTTGGCGGACAGGGAGGGAATCAGCCCCAGCATTTT. Its protein is CSVGGQGGNQPQHF.

V gene TRBV4-2 combines with J gene TRBJ1-5, with D possibly being TRBD1 (5 bases). The CDR3 extends over 15 amino acids. In germline, CDR1 is LGHNA, CDR2 YNFKEQ. V shed 2 bases and J shed 4 bases, with 12 bases lying between them. Here the CDR3 DNA reads TGTGCCAGCAGCCAAAGGTTACAGGCGAATCAGCCCCAGCATTTT. Its protein product is CASSQRLQANQPQHF.

The J gene is TRBJ2-3, the V gene TRBV9; 8 nucleotides match TRBD2. After removal of 1 base from V and 4 bases from J, the junction contained 11 bases not matched to a gene. Germline-derived CDR1 and CDR2 are SGDLS and YYNGEE. This CDR3 is 17 amino acids long. In nucleotides, the CDR3 is TGTGCCAGCAGCGTAAAGCCCACAGCGGGAGCGGCAGATACGCAGTATTTT. It is translated as CASSVKPTAGAADTQYF.

V and J are TRBV28 and TRBJ1-2; the D gene is possibly TRBD1 (6 bases). This CDR3 has 13 amino acids. Germline values: CDR1 MDHEN, CDR2 SYDVKM. CDR3 sequence: CPMKFRGRYGYTF. The CDR3 bases are TGTCCTATGAAGTTCAGGGGAAGGTATGGCTACACCTTC.

This chain uses TRBV7-9 with TRBJ1-2; D unclear. There are 16 residues in the CDR3. CDR1 and CDR2 (germline): SEHNR, FQNEAQ (reference sequence). Trimming removed 0 bases at V and 0 bases at J, with 11 bases between. The CDR3 here is CASSLAWQEANYGYTF. CDR3 DNA: TGTGCCAGCAGCTTAGCATGGCAGGAGGCTAACTATGGCTACACCTTC.

The chain employs TRBV30 and TRBJ2-5; 11 bases match TRBD1. This CDR3 has 15 amino acids. Looked up from germline, CDR1 is GTSNPN and CDR2 is SVGIG (reference sequence). V shed 3 bases and J 1 base; nucleotides not matched to a gene: 4. The CDR3 loop reads CAWRGGQGVQETQYF. The CDR3 DNA sequence: TGTGCCTGGAGGGGGGGACAGGGGGTCCAAGAGACCCAGTACTTC.

This chain connects TRBV28 to TRBJ1-5; D perhaps matches TRBD1 (5 bases). CDR3 length: 14 residues. V gave up 3 bases and J gave up 6 bases, with 12 bases separating them. The germline CDR1 and CDR2 sequences are MDHEN and SYDVKM. The CDR3 DNA follows: TGTGCCAGCAGTTTGGTGCAGGGACTTCAGCCCCAGCATTTT. Protein product: CASSLVQGLQPQHF. Combining the CDR3 with reference TRBV28 and TRBJ1-5 gives the whole variable domain DVKVTQSSRYLVKRTGEKVFLECVQDMDHENMFWYRQDPGLGLRLIYFSYDVKMKEKGDIPEGYSVSREKKERFSLILESASTNQTSMYLCASSLVQGLQPQHFGDGTRLSIL.

This chain links TRBV6-5 with TRBJ2-7; possible D gene TRBD1, 6 bases. Germline CDR1 reads MNHEY; CDR2 reads SVGAGI. The CDR3 sequence is 15 residues long. Trimming removed 6 bases at V and 5 bases at J, with 20 bases between. In nucleotides, the CDR3 is TGTGCCAGCAGCTCCCGGCAGGGGATTGGGCACGAGCAGTACTTC. Protein: CASSSRQGIGHEQYF.

The rearrangement joins TRBV5-1 to TRBJ2-1; the D gene is possibly TRBD2 (6 bases). V was cut by 4 bases and J by 2 bases, with 13 bases left in between. CDR1 SGHRS and CDR2 YFSETQ come from the germline V gene. This CDR3 contains 15 residues. DNA of the CDR3: TGCGCCAGCAGCCCAGGGTCGGGAGCCTACAATGAGCAGTTCTTC. Translating gives CASSPGSGAYNEQFF.

The V and J genes are TRBV5-1 and TRBJ2-7; the D gene is possibly TRBD2 (6 bases). Trimming took 0 bases from V and 2 from J, leaving 9 bases between them. Germline CDR1 is SGHRS and CDR2 is YFSETQ. The CDR3 has 14 residues. In DNA, the CDR3 is TGCGCCAGCAGCTTGGGTAGCGGAGCCTACGAGCAGTACTTC. It translates to CASSLGSGAYEQYF. Filled out from reference TRBV5-1 and TRBJ2-7, the complete variable domain reads KAGVTQTPRYLIKTRGQQVTLSCSPISGHRSVSWYQQTPGQGLQFLFEYFSETQRNKGNFPGRFSGRQFSNSRSEMNVSTLELGDSALYLCASSLGSGAYEQYFGPGTRLTVT.

The rearrangement links TRBV7-8 to TRBJ2-5, with 7 positions matching TRBD1. The CDR3 extends over 15 amino acids. Germline loops: CDR1 SGHVS, CDR2 FQNEAQ. J was trimmed by 5 bases and V by 2 bases; bases with no gene match: 8. The CDR3 reads CASSLPSRGMETQYF. In DNA form, the CDR3 reads TGTGCCAGCAGCTTACCTTCCAGGGGGATGGAGACCCAGTACTTC.

The J gene is TRBJ1-6, the V gene TRBV2; possibly TRBD1 for D (6 bases). Germline values: CDR1 SNHLY, CDR2 FYNNEI. V lost 8 bases to trimming and J lost 9 bases, with 11 bases between them. The CDR3 sequence is 12 residues long. The CDR3 reads CASVPGVSPLHF. Written as DNA, the CDR3 is TGTGCCAGCGTCCCAGGGGTTTCACCCCTCCACTTT.

The chain recombines TRBV7-9 with TRBJ2-3; 7 nucleotides match TRBD2. Germline V gene lookup returns CDR1 SEHNR and CDR2 FQNEAQ (reference sequence). The V and J ends lost 4 bases and 4 bases, in that order; junction bases with no gene match: 8. The CDR3 has 15 residues. The DNA of the CDR3 is TGTGCCAGCAGCTCCCGACTAGCAGGCGCAGATACGCAGTATTTT. Amino acid sequence: CASSSRLAGADTQYF.

The chain recombines TRBV10-2 with TRBJ1-4, with 8 bases that match TRBD1. From germline, CDR1 is WSHSY and CDR2 SAAADI. The CDR3 is made up of 13 amino acids. J gave up 8 bases and V 10 bases, and 9 bases lay outside the gene matches. CDR3 sequence reads: CATKTGGAEKLFF. In nucleotides, the CDR3 is TGCGCCACCAAAACAGGGGGGGCGGAAAAACTGTTTTTT.

The chain joins TRBV30 to TRBJ2-3; D is perhaps TRBD2 (6 bases). The CDR3 extends over 16 amino acids. Germline values: CDR1 GTSNPN, CDR2 SVGIG (reference sequence). V shed 3 bases and J shed 0 bases, with 16 bases lying between them. CDR3 coding DNA: TGTGCCTGGAGAGTCAATGCGGGAACTAGCACAGATACGCAGTATTTT. Translated: CAWRVNAGTSTDTQYF. Drawing the rest from reference TRBV30 and TRBJ2-3, the complete variable domain is SQTIHQWPATLVQPVGSPLSLECTVEGTSNPNLYWYRQAAGRGLQLLFYSVGIGQISSEVPQNLSASRPQDRQFILSSKKLLLSDSGFYLCAWRVNAGTSTDTQYFGPGTRLTVL.

The rearrangement joins TRBV18 to TRBJ2-2; D perhaps matches TRBD2 (6 bases). Germline-derived CDR1 and CDR2 are KGHSH and LQKENI. The V gene lost 5 bases and the J gene lost 0 bases, with 10 bases spanning the gap. The CDR3 totals 15 residues. This chain's CDR3 is CASSVGLTNTGELFF. CDR3 in DNA: TGTGCCAGCTCAGTGGGACTGACGAACACCGGGGAGCTGTTTTTT.

The chain joins TRBV7-2 to TRBJ1-5; the D gene is possibly TRBD1 (5 bases). The CDR3 has 14 residues. Germline CDR1 SGHTA, CDR2 FQGNSA. The V gene lost 4 bases and the J gene lost 0 bases, with 7 bases spanning the gap. This chain's CDR3 is CASSSGLSNQPQHF. CDR3 DNA: TGTGCCAGCAGCTCAGGGCTTAGCAATCAGCCCCAGCATTTT.